The clone carrying this T cell receptor beta chain was counted at least ten times. The V end was cut by 1 base, the J end by 2 bases, with 9 bases between. The length of the CDR3 is 16 residues. Germline CDR1 MNHEY, CDR2 SVGAGI. The time point here: blood at routine non-recurrence follow-up after resection. The study sequenced unsorted whole RNA from tumor, nontumor lung or frozen PBMC. A distinct unique molecular identifier was carried by each TCR cDNA molecule. TCRdb called the 5' RACE reads again in MiXCR, with one record for every CDR3 protein. This sample carries around 40,000 distinct CDR3 sequences, about 7.9% of them seen once, and the ten largest clones take about 9.4%. The sample comes from a study of spatial heterogeneity in lung cancer.

The chain is built from TRBV6-5 and TRBJ2-6; the D is unclear. This TCR was recovered from a male donor with early-stage non-small cell lung cancer. Source: PBMCs, taken at follow-up. The DNA for the CDR3 is TGTGCCAGCAGTTACTATGCGGAAACTGGGGCCAACGTCCTGACTTTC. Translated: CASSYYAETGANVLTF.